Listed here are 9 T cell receptor beta chains from one sample, sequenced in a study of cytomegalovirus exposure and HLA in healthy donors. The assay was immunoSEQ multiplex PCR, and TCRdb's table has in-frame clones only and misses some. Of 330,000 or so clones detected, roughly 88% appear once; the ten largest clones hold about 0.8%. The specimen sequenced was PBMCs. The origin of the receptors is a woman under 30 in good health and CMV-seronegative.

The chain uses TRBV7-9 and TRBJ1-2, with 8 bases fitting TRBD1. The junction had 11 bases not matched to a gene; V was cut back by 2 bases and J by 6 bases. The V gene's germline CDR1 is SEHNR and CDR2 FQNEAQ (reference sequence). There are 16 residues in the CDR3. CDR3 in amino acids: CASSLYRSTGEDGYTF. The CDR3 DNA sequence: TGTGCCAGCAGCTTATATCGGTCGACAGGGGAGGATGGCTACACCTTC.

This clone was seen a handful of times. This same CDR3 is encoded by further DNA sequences in the sample. The chain uses TRBV7-2 and TRBJ1-2; D uncertain. Per the germline V gene, CDR1 is SGHTA and CDR2 is FQGNSA. Trimming left V 1 base short and J 4 bases short, with 7 bases between. The CDR3 runs 13 residues. In DNA form, the CDR3 reads TGTGCCAGCAGCTTAGGTGGCGGCTATGGCTACACCTTC. Residues: CASSLGGGYGYTF.

In regard to this clone: At one boundary the junction diverges from the germline segment, which might be a read error. The chain couples TRBV7-7 to TRBJ1-5; D gene unclear. This CDR3 is built from 13 residues. Germline V gene sequence: CDR1 SSHAT, CDR2 FNYEAQ (reference sequence). The CDR3 loop reads CASSLAEDWPQHF. CDR3 coding DNA: TGTGCTAGCAGCTTAGCGGAGGACTGGCCCCAGCATTTT.

The chain employs TRBV9 and TRBJ2-1; 7 nucleotides match TRBD2. Trimming took 6 bases from V and 4 from J; bases not matched to a gene: 10. CDR3 size: 15 residues. CDR1 SGDLS and CDR2 YYNGEE come from the germline V gene. For the CDR3, the DNA is TGTGCCAGCACCGAGCAAGGACTAGATTACAATGAGCAGTTCTTC. Translated, it gives CASTEQGLDYNEQFF.

The J gene is TRBJ2-2, the V gene TRBV11-2; 9 bases map to TRBD2. The CDR3 has 15 residues. Germline assignment: CDR1 SGHAT and CDR2 FQNNGV. Trimming cost V 1 base and J 7 bases; bases outside gene matches: 4. CDR3 nucleotides: TGTGCCAGCAGCTTAGGTAGCGGGAGCATCGGGGAGCTGTTTTTT. This translates into CASSLGSGSIGELFF.

The V call is TRBV2, the J call TRBJ2-2; TRBD1 is a possible D gene (5 bases). Trimming took off 4 bases at V and 2 bases at J, with 8 bases between the two ends. Germline V lookup: CDR1 SNHLY, CDR2 FYNNEI. This CDR3 has 14 residues. The CDR3 DNA follows: TGTGCCAGCAGTGCCAGGGTCAACACCGGGGAGCTGTTTTTT. Translation: CASSARVNTGELFF.

This clone was found once. V is TRBV5-1 and J is TRBJ2-3; 9 bases line up with TRBD2. This CDR3 region has 13 residues. V lost 7 bases, J lost 4 bases, and 4 bases stayed unmatched. Germline lookup yields CDR1 SGHRS and CDR2 YFSETQ. The CDR3 loop is CASRAGGSDTQYF. The CDR3 DNA reads as TGCGCCAGCCGAGCGGGAGGCTCAGATACGCAGTATTTT.

This sequence joins TRBV6-5 and TRBJ1-3; tentative D call: TRBD1 (5 bases). V was shortened by 6 bases and J by 0 bases, with 12 bases between the two germline ends. The germline CDR1 and CDR2 sequences are MNHEY and SVGAGI. There are 15 residues in the CDR3. The DNA of the CDR3 is TGTGCCAGCAGCCCCGGACATGCCTCTGGAAACACCATATATTTT. As protein: CASSPGHASGNTIYF.

The CDR3 region has the DNA TGTGCCGCCTCCCGGCCAGGGTTTGTCTACGAGCAGTACTTC. Translation: CAASRPGFVYEQYF. The rearrangement uses TRBV6-5 and TRBJ2-7, with D tentatively TRBD1 (5 bases). Germline V CDR1 and CDR2: MNHEY, SVGAGI. The CDR3 contains 14 residues. Trimming took 11 bases from V and 3 from J, leaving 20 bases between them.